This entry is about one TCR beta chain. What it binds is unknown. V shed 1 base, J shed 2 bases, and the junction held 5 bases outside the gene matches. The germline CDR1 and CDR2 sequences are SGHRS and YFSETQ. The CDR3 has 17 amino acids. These data belong to a study of T-cell reconstitution after alpha-beta-depleted transplantation in children. General study findings and limits: Newly produced T cells mostly provided counts and TCRbeta diversity after one year, as hyperexpanded clones declined. Certain patients had high TCRbeta diversity at day 60, and it came from recipient T cells and thymic progenitors that survived.

Unique molecular identifiers were used in preparing the TCRbeta library. MiXCR, applied by TCRdb to the PCR reads, yields one record per CDR3 protein. The sample consists of 540,000 or so distinct CDR3 sequences, 23% of them appearing once. This clonotype was obtained from a boy under three years old who had a stem cell transplant for acute myeloid leukemia, so the T cells may come from the graft donor. Material: PBMCs, mostly from graft donor cells, obtained 360 days after TCRalphabeta/CD19-depleted stem cell transplant. This chain links TRBV5-1 with TRBJ2-3; 12 bases match TRBD2. This CDR3 reads CASSLSSGGAVTDTQYF. As DNA, the CDR3 is TGCGCCAGCAGCTTGTCTAGCGGGGGGGCGGTCACAGATACGCAGTATTTT.